The T cell receptor beta chain described here comes from a study of T cell responses to AZD1222 COVID-19 vaccine. Study observations and caveats: There were mostly white British donors and more females than males, and clonal diversity was possibly underestimated. Researchers report vaccine-associated CD4 TCRs spanning spike, with dominance at 160-218 and 743-854.

Only in-frame clones appear in the TCRdb table, and some are missing; sequencing was by immunoSEQ multiplex PCR. The top ten clones hold about 3% of a sample with 80,000 to 130,000 clones, about 87% of them seen once. CDR1 MRHNA and CDR2 SNTAGT come from the germline V gene. The CDR3 has 14 residues. Trimming cost V 4 bases and J 7 bases; bases outside gene matches: 7. A word on this clone: Its target is unknown.

This clonotype was obtained from an adult in good health. Sequencing was performed on peripheral blood, taken on day 0 of AZD1222 vaccination. This chain connects TRBV6-4 to TRBJ2-1, with 7 positions matching TRBD2. CDR3 protein: CASSAWTSPNEQFF. The CDR3 coding sequence is TGTGCCAGCAGTGCCTGGACTAGTCCAAATGAGCAGTTCTTC.